This T cell receptor (beta chain) was captured by sequencing in a study of cytomegalovirus exposure and HLA in healthy donors. Study-wide background: The same platform was used for the 95 to 150 validation repertoires and the approximately 670 first-cohort repertoires, a later analysis reported.

The CDR3 length is 14 residues. Trimming took off 0 bases at V and 0 bases at J, with 3 bases between the two ends. Germline CDR1 is SNHLY and CDR2 is FYNNEI. Profiling relied on immunoSEQ multiplex PCR, and the TCRdb table lists in-frame clones only, not all of them. The sample lists 150,000 to 200,000 clones; about 85% were seen once. Study-wide results and caveats: In the roughly 130 validation repertoires, a later analysis found that first-cohort TCR clusters tended to co-occur.

This clone was counted a few times. Its specificity is not known. The specimen sequenced was PBMCs. The clonotype comes from a man aged 18 to 30 in good health and CMV-seropositive. J is TRBJ1-5 and V is TRBV2, with D unresolved. The CDR3 nucleotides read TGTGCCAGCAGTGAAGCTAATAGCAATCAGCCCCAGCATTTT. This codes for CASSEANSNQPQHF. The variable domain in full, completed from reference TRBV2 and TRBJ1-5, reads EPEVTQTPSHQVTQMGQEVILRCVPISNHLYFYWYRQILGQKVEFLVSFYNNEISEKSEIFDDQFSVERPDGSNFTLKIRSTKLEDSAMYFCASSEANSNQPQHFGDGTRLSIL.